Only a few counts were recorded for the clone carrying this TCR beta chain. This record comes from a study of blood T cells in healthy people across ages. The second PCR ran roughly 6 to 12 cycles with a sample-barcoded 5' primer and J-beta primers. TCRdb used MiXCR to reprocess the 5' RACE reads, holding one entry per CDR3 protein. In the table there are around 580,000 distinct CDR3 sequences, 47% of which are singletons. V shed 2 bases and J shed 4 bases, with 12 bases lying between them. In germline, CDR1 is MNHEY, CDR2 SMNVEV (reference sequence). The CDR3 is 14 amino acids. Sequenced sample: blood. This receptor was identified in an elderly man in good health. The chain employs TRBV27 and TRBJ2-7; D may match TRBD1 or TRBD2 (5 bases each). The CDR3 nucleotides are TGTGCCAGCAGTTTACCAGGGCAGCGGTACGAGCAGTACTTC. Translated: CASSLPGQRYEQYF.